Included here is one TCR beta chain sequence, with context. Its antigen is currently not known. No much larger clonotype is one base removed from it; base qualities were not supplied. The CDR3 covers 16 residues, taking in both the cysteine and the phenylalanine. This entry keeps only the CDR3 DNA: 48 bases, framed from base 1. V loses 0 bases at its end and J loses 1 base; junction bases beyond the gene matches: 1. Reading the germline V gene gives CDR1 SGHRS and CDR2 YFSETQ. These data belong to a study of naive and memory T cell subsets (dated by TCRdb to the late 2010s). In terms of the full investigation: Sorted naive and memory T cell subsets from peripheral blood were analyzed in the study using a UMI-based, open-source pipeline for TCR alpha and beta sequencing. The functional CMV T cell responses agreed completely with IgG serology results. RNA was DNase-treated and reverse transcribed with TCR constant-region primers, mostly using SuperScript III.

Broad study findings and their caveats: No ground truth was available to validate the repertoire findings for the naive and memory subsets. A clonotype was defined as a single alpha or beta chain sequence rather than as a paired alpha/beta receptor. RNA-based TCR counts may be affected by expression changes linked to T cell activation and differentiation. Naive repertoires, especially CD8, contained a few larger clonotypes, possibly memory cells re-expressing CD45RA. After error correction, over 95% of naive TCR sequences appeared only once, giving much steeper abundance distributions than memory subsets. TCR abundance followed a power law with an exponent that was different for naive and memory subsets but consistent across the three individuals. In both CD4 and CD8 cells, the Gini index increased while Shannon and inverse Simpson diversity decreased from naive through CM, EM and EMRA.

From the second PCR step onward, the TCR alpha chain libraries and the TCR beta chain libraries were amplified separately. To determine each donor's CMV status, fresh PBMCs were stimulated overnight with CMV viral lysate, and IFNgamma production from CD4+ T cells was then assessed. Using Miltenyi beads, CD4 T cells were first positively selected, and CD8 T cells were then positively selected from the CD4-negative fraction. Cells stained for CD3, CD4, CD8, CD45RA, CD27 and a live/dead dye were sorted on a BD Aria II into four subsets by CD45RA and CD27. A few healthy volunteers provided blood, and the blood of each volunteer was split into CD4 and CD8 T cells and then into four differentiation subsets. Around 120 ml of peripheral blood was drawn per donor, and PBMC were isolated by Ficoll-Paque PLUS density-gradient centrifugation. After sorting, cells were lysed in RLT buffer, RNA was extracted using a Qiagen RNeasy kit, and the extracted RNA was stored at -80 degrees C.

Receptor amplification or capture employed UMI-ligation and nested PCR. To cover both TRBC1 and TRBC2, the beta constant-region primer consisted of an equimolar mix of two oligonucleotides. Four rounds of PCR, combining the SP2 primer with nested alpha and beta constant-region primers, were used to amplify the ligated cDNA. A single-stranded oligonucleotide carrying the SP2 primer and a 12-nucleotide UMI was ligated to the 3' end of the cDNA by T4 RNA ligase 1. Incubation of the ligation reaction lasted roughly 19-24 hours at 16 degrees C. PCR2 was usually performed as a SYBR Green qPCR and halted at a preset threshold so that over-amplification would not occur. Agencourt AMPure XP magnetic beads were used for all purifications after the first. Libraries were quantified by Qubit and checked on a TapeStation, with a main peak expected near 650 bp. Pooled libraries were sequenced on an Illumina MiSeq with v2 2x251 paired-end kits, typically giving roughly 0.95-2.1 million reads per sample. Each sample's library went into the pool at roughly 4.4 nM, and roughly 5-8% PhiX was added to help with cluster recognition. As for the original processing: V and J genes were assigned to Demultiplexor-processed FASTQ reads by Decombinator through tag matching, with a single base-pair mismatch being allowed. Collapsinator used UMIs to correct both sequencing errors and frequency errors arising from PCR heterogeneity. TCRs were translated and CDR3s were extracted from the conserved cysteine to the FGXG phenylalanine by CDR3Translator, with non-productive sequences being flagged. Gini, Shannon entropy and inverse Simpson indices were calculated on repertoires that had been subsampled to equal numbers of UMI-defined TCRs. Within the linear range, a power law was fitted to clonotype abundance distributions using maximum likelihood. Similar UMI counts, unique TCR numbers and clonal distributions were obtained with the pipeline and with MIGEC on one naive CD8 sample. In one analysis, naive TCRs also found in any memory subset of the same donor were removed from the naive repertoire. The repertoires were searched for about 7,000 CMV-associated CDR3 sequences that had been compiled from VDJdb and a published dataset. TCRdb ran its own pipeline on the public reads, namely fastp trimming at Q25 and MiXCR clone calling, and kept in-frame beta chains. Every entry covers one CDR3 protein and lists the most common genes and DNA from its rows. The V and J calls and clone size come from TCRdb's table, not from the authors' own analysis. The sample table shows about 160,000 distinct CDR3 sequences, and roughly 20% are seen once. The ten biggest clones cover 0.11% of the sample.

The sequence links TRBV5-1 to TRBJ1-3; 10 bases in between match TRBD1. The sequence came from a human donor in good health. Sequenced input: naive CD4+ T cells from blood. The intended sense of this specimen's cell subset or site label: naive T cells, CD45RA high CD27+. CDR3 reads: CASSLVGQGSGNTIYF. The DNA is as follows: TGCGCCAGCAGCTTGGTGGGACAGGGGTCTGGAAACACCATATATTTT.